This T cell receptor (beta chain) is from a study of post-analysis software for immune sequencing data. Study context: Some patients lacked subtype; others had relapsing-remitting, secondary progressive or progressive-relapsing disease. Study results and caveats: For normalized Chao1 diversity, multiple sclerosis patients scored significantly lower than controls did. Under the F measure, samples that were prepared in one batch clustered strongly together. Comparison of patients with controls showed roughly five TRBV segments more frequent in patients, TRBV5-6, TRBV5-1 and TRBV20-1 among them.

This clonotype occurred once. Its target is not known. The TCR beta cDNA libraries contained unique molecular identifiers. From around 0.96 to 9.9 million T cells, a few hundred thousand cDNA molecules were obtained. TCRdb re-called the PCR reads through MiXCR, storing one row per CDR3 protein. The sample records hundreds of thousands of distinct CDR3 sequences, over 30% being singletons. The CDR3 totals 15 residues. CDR1 and CDR2 (germline): MNHEY, SMNVEV (reference sequence). Germline trimming cut 5 bases from V and 9 bases from J; bases unmatched to any gene: 7. The sequence was obtained from a girl aged 2 to 10 with multiple sclerosis. Sequencing used blood. The chain has TRBV27 and TRBJ2-1, with TRBD2 identical over 13 bases. Here the CDR3 DNA reads TGTGCCAGCAGTCCCTGGACTAGCGGGGGCTTTGAGCAGTTCTTC. Translating it yields CASSPWTSGGFEQFF.